Shown below are 27 T cell receptor beta chains from a single sample sequenced in a study of regulatory T cells in long-lasting Graves disease. Documented time point: persistent/refractory GD, antithyroid drugs over 5 years with positive TRAb. Following extraction of RNA from PBMCs, that RNA was used to make the TCR library. The TCR beta library used iRepertoire HTBI primers with Arm-PCR amplification of CDR3. TCRdb reprocessed the multiplex PCR reads with MiXCR, giving one entry per CDR3 protein. Among fewer than 600,000 distinct CDR3 sequences, around a fifth were seen once, and the ten largest hold around 13%. The sample here was peripheral blood mononuclear cells (PBMCs), taken when the disease was refractory, from a patient treated with antithyroid drugs. Every receptor here comes from a female donor with Graves disease.

This clonotype was detected many times. The chain joins TRBV28 to TRBJ1-6; possibly TRBD1 for D (5 bases). CDR3 length: 13 residues. Germline-derived CDR1 and CDR2 are MDHEN and SYDVKM. Between the trimmed V and J ends, which lost 2 bases and 8 bases, there was a span of 7 bases. The chain's CDR3 is CASSLIRDSPLHF. CDR3 in DNA: TGTGCCAGCAGTTTAATCAGGGATTCACCCCTCCACTTT.

The gene calls are TRBV10-1 and TRBJ2-2; tentatively, D is TRBD1 or TRBD2 (5 bases each). Germline loops: CDR1 WNHNN, CDR2 SYGVQD (reference sequence). Deletions cut 6 bases from V and 0 bases from J, with 11 bases between. The CDR3 covers 15 residues. DNA for the CDR3: TGCGCCAGCAGCCGGGACGGCTCGAACACCGGGGAGCTGTTTTTT. Its protein product is CASSRDGSNTGELFF.

This clonotype came up once. The chain uses TRBV6-2 or TRBV6-3 and TRBJ2-1; D not certain. The CDR3 consists of 12 residues. CDR1 is MNHEY and CDR2 is SVGEGT in the germline V gene. V was cut by 11 bases and J by 3 bases, with 11 bases left in between. The CDR3 reads CAAVGNYNEQFF. The DNA for the CDR3 is TGTGCCGCGGTGGGCAACTACAATGAGCAGTTCTTC.

J is TRBJ2-7 and V is TRBV27; weak D call: TRBD2 (7 bases). The CDR3 spans 15 residues. The V end was cut by 6 bases, the J end by 3 bases, with 18 bases between. The germline gives CDR1 MNHEY, CDR2 SMNVEV (reference sequence). The CDR3 loop reads CASRGGGAGDYEQYF. CDR3 nucleotide sequence: TGTGCCAGCAGGGGGGGGGGGGCAGGGGACTACGAGCAGTACTTC.

The V gene is TRBV5-1, the J gene TRBJ1-5; no clear D. The length of the CDR3 is 15 residues. V was clipped by 4 bases and J by 3 bases, with 14 bases between them. Germline-derived CDR1 and CDR2 are SGHRS and YFSETQ. This CDR3 reads CASSPDGKDNQPQHF. The DNA for the CDR3 is TGCGCCAGCAGCCCCGATGGGAAGGACAATCAGCCCCAGCATTTT.

This chain uses TRBV6-1 with TRBJ1-4; 7 nucleotides match TRBD1. There are 16 residues in the CDR3. V lost 6 bases to trimming and J lost 5 bases; unmatched junction nucleotides: 12. CDR1 MNHNS and CDR2 SASEGT come from the germline V gene. Here the CDR3 reads CASRHPTGTENEKLFF. The CDR3 DNA sequence: TGTGCCAGCAGGCACCCTACCGGGACAGAAAATGAAAAACTGTTTTTT.

This clonotype was seen more than once but under ten times. This chain connects TRBV20-1 to TRBJ2-5; no clear D gene. The CDR3 extends over 12 amino acids. Germline V gene lookup returns CDR1 DFQATT and CDR2 SNEGSKA (reference sequence). V was trimmed by 8 bases and J by 5 bases, leaving 15 bases between them. The CDR3 reads CSTRTLRETQYF. As DNA, the CDR3 is TGCAGTACGAGAACCTTGAGGGAGACCCAGTACTTC.

The CDR3 coding sequence is TGTGCCAGCAGTTATGGGACAGGGGGCGCATTCAGTGAAGCTTTCTTT. Translated: CASSYGTGGAFSEAFF. The chain couples TRBV28 to TRBJ1-1; 12 bases map to TRBD1. V lost 4 bases, J lost 7 bases, and 10 bases stayed unmatched. CDR3 length: 16 amino acids. Germline lookup yields CDR1 MDHEN and CDR2 SYDVKM.

J is TRBJ1-1 and V is TRBV19, with a tentative D call TRBD1 (5 bases). This CDR3 is 17 amino acids long. Between the trimmed V and J ends, which lost 6 bases and 6 bases, there was a span of 26 bases. Germline V lookup: CDR1 LNHDA, CDR2 SQIVND (reference sequence). CDR3 residues: CASSLLSPLVQEAEAFF. For the CDR3, the DNA is TGTGCCAGTAGCTTACTATCCCCTCTTGTACAGGAAGCTGAAGCTTTCTTT.

The chain is built from TRBV2 and TRBJ1-1, with 7 bases aligning to TRBD1. Germline V gene sequence: CDR1 SNHLY, CDR2 FYNNEI. The CDR3 consists of 14 residues. Unmatched junction bases numbered 10, after V lost 7 bases and J lost 5 bases. CDR3 residues: CASNPRQGGTEAFF. CDR3 nucleotide sequence: TGTGCCAGCAACCCACGACAGGGAGGAACTGAAGCTTTCTTT.

This clonotype showed up many times. This chain joins TRBV28 and TRBJ2-7, with D perhaps matching TRBD2 (5 bases). The CDR3 spans 11 residues. Germline CDR1 is MDHEN and CDR2 is SYDVKM. The V end was cut by 6 bases, the J end by 7 bases, with 10 bases between. The CDR3 sequence is CASSDSGEQYF. DNA of the CDR3: TGTGCCAGCAGCGACTCGGGAGAGCAGTACTTC.

This clonotype showed up just a few times. The chain employs TRBV6-1 and TRBJ1-2; a weak D match, TRBD1 (5 bases). Trimming removed 1 base from V and 4 bases from J, with 25 bases in between. The CDR3 has 19 residues. The V gene's germline CDR1 is MNHNS and CDR2 SASEGT. CDR3 coding DNA: TGTGCCAGCAGTGAAGACAGTGGGGGGACGGTCTTCGTGGTCTATGGCTACACCTTC. This codes for CASSEDSGGTVFVVYGYTF.

This sequence joins TRBV5-4 and TRBJ1-4; D perhaps matches TRBD1 (5 bases). CDR3 length: 14 residues. The germline CDR1 and CDR2 sequences are SGHNT and YYREEE (reference sequence). V shed 0 bases and J shed 7 bases, with 10 bases lying between them. CDR3 coding DNA: TGTGCCAGCAGCTTGGGGACGCAGGGTGAAAAACTGTTTTTT. Protein sequence: CASSLGTQGEKLFF.

This clonotype appeared a few times. The V gene is TRBV7-2, the J gene TRBJ1-5; D gene ambiguous. This CDR3 has 14 residues. Germline values: CDR1 SGHTA, CDR2 FQGNSA. Trimming removed 1 base from V and 4 bases from J, with 8 bases in between. The CDR3 DNA reads TGTGCCAGCAGCTTAGTTCCCATAAATCAGCCCCAGCATTTT. Amino acid sequence: CASSLVPINQPQHF.

The table lists this clonotype with a few counts. This chain's CDR3 is CASSRQTGGSNTGELFF. In nucleotides, the CDR3 is TGTGCCAGCAGTAGACAGACAGGGGGCTCGAACACCGGGGAGCTGTTTTTT. This chain connects TRBV6-1 to TRBJ2-2; TRBD1 agrees at 10 bases. Trimming removed 5 bases from V and 0 bases from J; junction bases left unmatched: 6. The CDR3 has 17 residues. Germline-derived CDR1 and CDR2 are MNHNS and SASEGT.

This clonotype appeared a few times. The V gene is TRBV29-1, the J gene TRBJ1-1; 7 bases are shared with TRBD1. Germline V CDR1 and CDR2: SQVTM, ANQGSEA. Trimming at V came to 6 bases and at J to 3 bases, leaving 7 bases not matched to a gene. The CDR3 totals 13 residues. CDR3 bases: TGCAGCGTGGGGGCGCAGGGGGACACTGAAGCTTTCTTT. Its protein is CSVGAQGDTEAFF.

In its sample, this clonotype was seen many times. The V and J genes are TRBV2 and TRBJ1-2, with D unclear. Germline lookup yields CDR1 SNHLY and CDR2 FYNNEI. V lost 4 bases, J lost 3 bases, and 9 bases lay in between. CDR3 size: 13 residues. CDR3 coding DNA: TGTGCCAGCAGTGGCGCCGGCCACTATGGCTACACCTTC. It specifies CASSGAGHYGYTF.

This chain links TRBV12-3 or TRBV12-4 with TRBJ2-7, with 13 nucleotides matching TRBD2. The CDR3 contains 17 residues. V gave up 5 bases and J gave up 2 bases; unmatched junction bases: 9. CDR3 sequence: CASSIPGLAGTPYEQYF. DNA of the CDR3: TGTGCCAGCAGTATCCCGGGACTAGCGGGGACACCCTACGAGCAGTACTTC.

This clonotype has more than one count but fewer than ten. J is TRBJ1-4 and V is TRBV11-2; tentative D call: TRBD1 (5 bases). Between the trimmed V and J ends, which lost 2 bases and 2 bases, there was a span of 15 bases. The V gene's germline CDR1 is SGHAT and CDR2 FQNNGV. The CDR3 runs to 17 residues. In nucleotides, the CDR3 is TGTGCCAGCAGCTTATATGGGGGTGGCACTACTAATGAAAAACTGTTTTTT. Protein sequence: CASSLYGGGTTNEKLFF.

In its sample, this clonotype was seen many times. The chain employs TRBV12-3 or TRBV12-4 and TRBJ2-5, with D tentatively TRBD1 (5 bases). V was shortened by 5 bases and J by 7 bases, with 14 bases between the two germline ends. This CDR3 contains 13 residues. CDR3 residues: CASSPIGAGTQYF. For the CDR3, the DNA is TGTGCCAGCAGTCCCATTGGGGCTGGGACCCAGTACTTC.

V usage is TRBV19 and J usage is TRBJ2-7; 7 nucleotides align to TRBD1. Looked up from germline, CDR1 is LNHDA and CDR2 is SQIVND (reference sequence). V was clipped by 9 bases and J by 4 bases; unmatched bases: 12. CDR3 size: 14 residues. The CDR3 loop is CASSPGQVGYEQYF. The CDR3 coding sequence is TGTGCCAGCAGCCCAGGACAGGTCGGGTACGAGCAGTACTTC.

The V and J genes are TRBV4-1 and TRBJ1-6, with TRBD1 matching 7 bases. The CDR3 covers 16 residues. Germline V gene data show CDR1 as MGHRA and CDR2 as YSYEKL. Trimming cost V 6 bases and J 10 bases; bases outside gene matches: 15. The CDR3 bases are TGCGCCAGCAGTTTTCCAGGGGGTCCGGTAGGATCACCCCTCCACTTT. It specifies CASSFPGGPVGSPLHF.

The gene calls are TRBV20-1 and TRBJ1-5; 8 bases line up with TRBD1. V dropped 5 bases and J dropped 9; count of bases not matched to a gene: 18. This CDR3 is 16 amino acids long. Germline V gene sequence: CDR1 DFQATT, CDR2 SNEGSKA (reference sequence). CDR3 protein: CSADRGAGGGQGPQHF. The DNA for the CDR3 is TGCAGTGCTGATAGGGGGGCAGGGGGCGGACAGGGGCCCCAGCATTTT.

This clonotype was observed a handful of times. The chain recombines TRBV19 with TRBJ2-5, with TRBD1 as a possible D gene (5 bases). CDR3 length: 13 amino acids. V gave up 7 bases and J gave up 2 bases, with 11 bases separating them. Germline V CDR1 and CDR2: LNHDA, SQIVND (reference sequence). The CDR3 region has the DNA TGTGCCAGTATTAAGACAGCTCAAGAGACCCAGTACTTC. It translates to CASIKTAQETQYF.

This chain links TRBV3-1 with TRBJ1-2; 8 nucleotides align to TRBD1. The CDR3 is made up of 16 amino acids. The ends lost 0 bases at V and 7 bases at J; junction bases unmatched: 10. Germline V gene lookup returns CDR1 LGHDT and CDR2 YNNKEL (reference sequence). The CDR3 protein is CASSQDSWTGTGGYTF. CDR3 nucleotide sequence: TGTGCCAGCAGCCAAGATAGTTGGACAGGGACTGGTGGCTACACCTTC.

The J gene is TRBJ2-1, the V gene TRBV12-3 or TRBV12-4, with 12 bases matching TRBD2. V dropped 6 bases and J dropped 5; count of bases not matched to a gene: 11. The CDR3 extends over 17 amino acids. This CDR3 is CASRPGASGRADNEQFF. Written as DNA, the CDR3 is TGTGCCAGCAGGCCCGGGGCTAGCGGGAGGGCGGACAATGAGCAGTTCTTC.

The V and J genes are TRBV27 and TRBJ2-2; 9 bases fit TRBD2. This CDR3 has 15 amino acids. Looked up from germline, CDR1 is MNHEY and CDR2 is SMNVEV (reference sequence). With V trimmed by 4 bases and J by 7 bases, 7 bases remained unmatched. This chain's CDR3 is CASSSWTSVGGELFF. CDR3 DNA sequence: TGTGCCAGCAGTTCTTGGACTAGCGTCGGCGGGGAGCTGTTTTTT.